The 26 T cell receptor beta chains given below trace back to one sample, sequenced in a study of cytomegalovirus exposure and HLA in healthy donors. With 60 Vbeta and 13 Jbeta primers, the PCR was carried out. TCRdb keeps only in-frame clones here, not all; method: immunoSEQ multiplex PCR. Of approximately 300,000 clones in the sample, about four fifths were seen once. Sequencing was done on a sample of PBMCs. The receptors originated from a girl aged 2-10 years in good health and CMV-seronegative.

The gene calls are TRBV10-1 and TRBJ2-4, with 10 nucleotides matching TRBD2. The V gene end was trimmed by 8 bases and the J gene end by 1 base; junction bases not matched to a gene: 14. Germline assignment: CDR1 WNHNN and CDR2 SYGVQD (reference sequence). CDR3 size: 18 residues. The CDR3 DNA reads TGCGCCAGCTCGAGAAAGCGGGAGGGCCTCAGGGCCAAAAACATTCAGTACTTC. Its translation is CASSRKREGLRAKNIQYF.

CDR3 nucleotides: TGTGCCAGCAGCCAAGATACGTTGGCGGGGGGGTTGAATGAGCAGTTCTTC. Amino acid sequence: CASSQDTLAGGLNEQFF. The J gene is TRBJ2-1, the V gene TRBV4-2; TRBD2 matches at 9 bases. The CDR3 has 17 residues. Unmatched junction bases numbered 10, after V lost 0 bases and J lost 7 bases. Per the germline V gene, CDR1 is LGHNA and CDR2 is YNFKEQ.

The gene calls are TRBV5-6 and TRBJ1-4; D unclear. With 3 bases removed from V and 3 bases from J, the gap between germline ends came to 9 bases. Germline V CDR1 and CDR2: SGHDT, YYEEEE. CDR3 length equals 14 residues. CDR3 sequence reads: CASSYDISNEKLFF. CDR3 coding DNA: TGTGCCAGCAGCTACGACATATCTAATGAAAAACTGTTTTTT.

The chain links TRBV15 to TRBJ2-2; 11 bases line up with TRBD1. The CDR3 sequence is 14 residues long. Trimming took 5 bases from V and 6 from J; bases not matched to a gene: 2. From germline, CDR1 is LNHNV and CDR2 YYDKDF (reference sequence). CDR3 sequence: CATSRTGGPGELFF. Here the CDR3 DNA reads TGTGCCACCAGCCGGACAGGGGGCCCCGGGGAGCTGTTTTTT.

V usage is TRBV28 and J usage is TRBJ2-5, with D unclear. V lost 2 bases and J lost 1, with 8 bases in between. Per the germline V gene, CDR1 is MDHEN and CDR2 is SYDVKM. This CDR3 region has 14 residues. CDR3 DNA sequence: TGTGCCAGCAGTTTAGAGGATCTCCAAGAGACCCAGTACTTC. This translates into CASSLEDLQETQYF.

Only one count was recorded for this clone. V is TRBV4-1 and J is TRBJ2-5, with a tentative D call TRBD1 (6 bases). Germline CDR1 MGHRA, CDR2 YSYEKL. This CDR3 is built from 15 residues. V lost 0 bases and J 5 bases, leaving 13 bases between the germline ends. CDR3 nucleotides: TGCGCCAGCAGCCAAGAAGATCACAGGGCGGAGACCCAGTACTTC. Translation: CASSQEDHRAETQYF.

The chain is built from TRBV27 and TRBJ2-1, with 10 bases matching TRBD1. With V trimmed by 6 bases and J by 1 base, 18 bases remained unmatched. This CDR3 comprises 20 residues. CDR1 is MNHEY and CDR2 is SMNVEV in the germline V gene (reference sequence). CDR3 amino acids: CASSHAGRQGASYSYNEQFF. Written as DNA, the CDR3 is TGTGCCAGCAGCCATGCTGGGAGACAGGGGGCTTCGTATTCCTACAATGAGCAGTTCTTC.

As to this clone: Other DNA sequences in the same sample also yield this CDR3. The chain recombines TRBV5-1 with TRBJ1-2; TRBD1 matches at 7 bases. V shed 3 bases and J 2 bases; nucleotides not matched to a gene: 4. CDR1 and CDR2 from the germline V gene are SGHRS and YFSETQ. This CDR3 has 14 residues. The CDR3 loop reads CASSSPTGNYGYTF. The CDR3 nucleotides read TGCGCCAGCAGCTCTCCGACAGGGAACTATGGCTACACCTTC.

This rearrangement joins TRBV11-2 to TRBJ2-1, with D unresolved. Germline-derived CDR1 and CDR2 are SGHAT and FQNNGV. V was clipped by 5 bases and J by 3 bases, with 8 bases between them. The CDR3 loop spans 13 amino acids. CDR3 sequence: CASSKPSYNEQFF. The CDR3 DNA follows: TGTGCCAGCAGCAAGCCTAGCTACAATGAGCAGTTCTTC. The variable domain in full, completed from reference TRBV11-2 and TRBJ2-1, reads EAGVAQSPRYKIIEKRQSVAFWCNPISGHATLYWYQQILGQGPKLLIQFQNNGVVDDSQLPKDRFSAERLKGVDSTLKIQPAKLEDSAVYLCASSKPSYNEQFFGPGTRLTVL.

This chain uses TRBV19 with TRBJ1-5, with 7 bases aligning to TRBD1. The CDR3 has 17 residues. The germline V gene has CDR1 LNHDA and CDR2 SQIVND (reference sequence). Unmatched junction bases numbered 10, after V lost 5 bases and J lost 0 bases. The CDR3 coding sequence is TGTGCCAGTAGTCTCATCCCGGGACAGAATAGCAATCAGCCCCAGCATTTT. Its translation: CASSLIPGQNSNQPQHF.

This clone came up once. V is TRBV13 and J is TRBJ2-1; 7 bases align to TRBD1. The CDR3 is 16 residues long. The J segment lost 4 bases and the V segment lost 5 bases, leaving 11 bases of the junction unmatched. Per germline, CDR1 PRHDT and CDR2 FYEKMQ (reference sequence). The CDR3 loop is CASSATGTEIYNEQFF. Written as DNA, the CDR3 is TGTGCCAGCAGCGCTACCGGGACAGAGATATACAATGAGCAGTTCTTC.

The chain uses TRBV7-3 and TRBJ1-1; D remains unclear. The CDR3 covers 15 residues. Germline CDR1 and CDR2: SGHTA and FQGTGA. V lost 6 bases and J lost 9, with 23 bases in between. The chain's CDR3 is CASSSGRYRRAQAFF. The CDR3 nucleotides are TGTGCCAGCAGTTCCGGCCGATACAGACGTGCCCAAGCTTTCTTT.

The rearrangement joins TRBV7-2 to TRBJ2-3, with a possible D match to TRBD2 (6 bases). The CDR3 has 15 residues. V lost 1 base to trimming and J lost 1 base, with 9 bases between them. Germline-derived CDR1 and CDR2 are SGHTA and FQGNSA. CDR3 nucleotide sequence: TGTGCCAGCAGCTTAGATCCTAGCGGCACAGATACGCAGTATTTT. This gives the protein CASSLDPSGTDTQYF.

This chain connects TRBV7-2 to TRBJ2-1, with D tentatively TRBD1 (6 bases). V was clipped by 7 bases and J by 6 bases, with 19 bases between them. Germline-derived CDR1 and CDR2 are SGHTA and FQGNSA. The CDR3 consists of 15 residues. The CDR3 loop is CASITGLAWSNEQFF. The CDR3 nucleotides are TGTGCCAGCATCACAGGGCTAGCTTGGTCCAATGAGCAGTTCTTC.

The chain is built from TRBV6-1 and TRBJ2-7; a weak D match, TRBD2 (6 bases). The CDR3 contains 14 residues. Looked up from germline, CDR1 is MNHNS and CDR2 is SASEGT. V lost 4 bases to trimming and J lost 2 bases, with 12 bases between them. The CDR3 sequence is CASSVTAGTYEQYF. DNA for the CDR3: TGTGCCAGCAGTGTCACGGCGGGGACCTACGAGCAGTACTTC.

The chain combines TRBV15 with TRBJ2-5, with D unresolved. Germline-derived CDR1 and CDR2 are LNHNV and YYDKDF (reference sequence). V shed 1 base and J shed 3 bases, with 3 bases lying between them. The CDR3 covers 12 residues. The CDR3 is CATSRVKETQYF. The CDR3 DNA sequence: TGTGCCACCAGCAGAGTTAAAGAGACCCAGTACTTC. Complete variable domain (other parts from reference TRBV15 and TRBJ2-5): DAMVIQNPRYQVTQFGKPVTLSCSQTLNHNVMYWYQQKSSQAPKLLFHYYDKDFNNEADTPDNFQSRRPNTSFCFLDIRSPGLGDTAMYLCATSRVKETQYFGPGTRLLVL.

The chain is built from TRBV27 and TRBJ1-1, with a weak D call TRBD1 (6 bases). In germline, CDR1 is MNHEY, CDR2 SMNVEV (reference sequence). Trimming left V 5 bases short and J 1 base short, with 11 bases between. This CDR3 is 14 amino acids long. CDR3 amino acids: CASSRDRKNTEAFF. CDR3 in DNA: TGTGCCAGCAGTCGCGACAGGAAGAACACTGAAGCTTTCTTT.

The chain combines TRBV6-6 with TRBJ1-1; no firm D call. The germline gives CDR1 MNHNY, CDR2 SVGAGI (reference sequence). V was pared by 8 bases and J by 2 bases, with 15 bases between. The CDR3 runs to 14 residues. In DNA form, the CDR3 reads TGTGCCAGCCGGGAAAACGGGTTAAACACTGAAGCTTTCTTT. It codes for CASRENGLNTEAFF.

This clone came up once. This chain joins TRBV19 and TRBJ2-5; 12 nucleotides line up with TRBD1. The CDR3 covers 15 residues. The V segment lost 3 bases and the J segment 5 bases; nucleotides outside the gene matches: 4. Germline CDR1 reads LNHDA; CDR2 reads SQIVND (reference sequence). The CDR3 region has the DNA TGTGCCAGTAGTATCGGGACAGGGGGCAGGGAGACCCAGTACTTC. As protein: CASSIGTGGRETQYF.

The CDR3 here is CASSLNRGLGLNIQYF. CDR3 in DNA: TGTGCCAGTAGTTTAAACAGGGGGCTGGGGTTAAACATTCAGTACTTC. The chain has TRBV19 and TRBJ2-4; 9 nucleotides match TRBD1. The CDR3 sequence is 16 residues long. CDR1 is LNHDA and CDR2 is SQIVND in the germline V gene (reference sequence). Unmatched junction bases numbered 11, after V lost 5 bases and J lost 6 bases. Together with reference TRBV19 and TRBJ2-4, the CDR3 gives the full variable domain: DGGITQSPKYLFRKEGQNVTLSCEQNLNHDAMYWYRQDPGQGLRLIYYSQIVNDFQKGDIAEGYSVSREKKESFPLTVTSAQKNPTAFYLCASSLNRGLGLNIQYFGAGTRLSVL.

This clone occurred once. The V gene is TRBV6-5, the J gene TRBJ2-1, with TRBD1 as a possible D gene (5 bases). The CDR3 consists of 13 residues. Germline loops: CDR1 MNHEY, CDR2 SVGAGI. V lost 3 bases to trimming and J lost 12 bases, with 15 bases between them. CDR3 amino acids: CASSYSGAHGQFF. In DNA, the CDR3 is TGTGCCAGCAGTTATAGTGGGGCTCATGGGCAGTTCTTC.

This rearrangement joins TRBV29-1 to TRBJ2-1; no clear D gene. The CDR3 covers 13 residues. Germline CDR1 is SQVTM and CDR2 is ANQGSEA. V gave up 1 base and J gave up 9 bases, with 13 bases separating them. CDR3 amino acids: CSVEAYFGIEQFF. In nucleotides, the CDR3 is TGCAGCGTTGAAGCATATTTTGGCATTGAGCAGTTCTTC.

This clone occurred a few times. V is TRBV27 and J is TRBJ2-7, with 9 bases that match TRBD1. The length of the CDR3 is 15 residues. Per germline, CDR1 MNHEY and CDR2 SMNVEV (reference sequence). The junction had 6 bases not matched to a gene; V was cut back by 5 bases and J by 1 base. The CDR3 coding sequence is TGTGCCAGCAGTCGCCGGGGACAGGGTTCCTACGAGCAGTACTTC. Protein: CASSRRGQGSYEQYF.

The V gene is TRBV30, the J gene TRBJ2-7, with D unresolved. Germline assignment: CDR1 GTSNPN and CDR2 SVGIG (reference sequence). Trimming cost V 5 bases and J 0 bases, with 11 bases left between them. CDR3 length equals 13 residues. The CDR3 loop reads CAWAAPGSYEQYF. For the CDR3, the DNA is TGTGCCTGGGCAGCTCCGGGCTCCTACGAGCAGTACTTC.

CDR3 DNA: TGTGCCAGCAGCTCTTCCACTATCAACTATGGCTACACCTTC. Its translation: CASSSSTINYGYTF. The chain combines TRBV7-6 with TRBJ1-2, with D unclear. Per the germline V gene, CDR1 is SGHVS and CDR2 is FNYEAQ. Trimming stripped 4 bases from V and 2 bases from J, with 11 bases between. The CDR3 has 14 amino acids.

This clone was counted a few times. V and J are TRBV13 and TRBJ2-1; 9 bases fit TRBD2. The junction had 11 bases not matched to a gene; V was cut back by 4 bases and J by 4 bases. The CDR3 is made up of 17 amino acids. Germline CDR1 reads PRHDT; CDR2 reads FYEKMQ (reference sequence). CDR3 coding DNA: TGTGCCAGCAGCTCTCGCGTCCTAGCGGGACCTTACAATGAGCAGTTCTTC. Translation: CASSSRVLAGPYNEQFF. Variable domain in full (rest from reference TRBV13 and TRBJ2-1): AAGVIQSPRHLIKEKRETATLKCYPIPRHDTVYWYQQGPGQDPQFLISFYEKMQSDKGSIPDRFSAQQFSDYHSELNMSSLELGDSALYFCASSSRVLAGPYNEQFFGPGTRLTVL.